Sequencing of this TCR beta chain was carried out in a study of OX40 agonist ivuxolimab in advanced cancers. Study context: Patients assigned to dose escalation were diagnosed with hepatocellular carcinoma, melanoma, renal cell or head and neck cancer. Eligibility admitted prior anti-PD-1, anti-PD-L1 or anti-CTLA-4 therapy; 40% to 50% had some. Of mixed ages from about 20 to 85 and averaging approximately 60 years, the group was around 78% male.

Here immunoSEQ multiplex PCR was the method, and the copy in TCRdb shows in-frame clones only, minus some. The data show around 65,000 clones, about 89% seen once. Losses at the gene ends were 4 bases for V and 2 bases for J; bases not matched to a gene: 1. This CDR3 spans 14 amino acids. From germline, CDR1 is LNHDA and CDR2 SQIVND (reference sequence). Study results and caveats: Expanded peripheral T-cell antigen specificity went undetermined.

Concerning this clone itself: Its antigen remains unidentified.

The sequence came from an adult with an advanced solid tumor such as melanoma, head and neck, liver or kidney cancer. This sequence joins TRBV19 and TRBJ2-1, with TRBD1 identical over 8 bases. The material sequenced was CD4+ or CD8+ T cells sorted from blood, taken in a trial of the OX40 agonist ivuxolimab. The CDR3 here is CASSNRGAYNEQFF. Written as DNA, the CDR3 is TGTGCCAGTAGTAACAGGGGGGCCTACAATGAGCAGTTCTTC.